The entry below gives a single TCR beta chain sequence along with its context. Ten or more counts support this clonotype. This clone's antigen is unknown. Base qualities were left out, and no much larger clone turns up one base away. The method behind the library was 5' RACE. Instrument used: Illumina HiSeq 2500. The second PCR ran for about 6 to 12 cycles and used a J-beta primer mix along with a sample-barcoded 5' primer. A unique molecular identifier was introduced onto each TCR beta cDNA molecule by a template-switch 5' adaptor carrying 12 random nucleotides. Each sample yielded at least 2.5 million CDR3-containing paired-end reads. All of the RNA was converted into first-strand cDNA using the Mint cDNA synthesis kit, with a TRBC-specific oligonucleotide serving as the primer. Following uracil-DNA glycosylase treatment, all cDNA underwent a first 18-cycle PCR with the universal primers M1SS and BC2_uni_R. The published analysis was carried out like this. For normalization, 1 million high-quality reads were randomly selected from each sample, with every read carrying a distinct molecular identifier. Reads sharing molecular identifiers were discarded rather than binned into consensus sequences. MiTCR, set to a Q25 quality threshold and the strictest error-elimination algorithm, was used for CDR3 identification, clonotype clustering and error correction. A nonparametric unseen species model with Euler transformation was used to estimate lower-bound total TCR beta diversity. TCRdb handled the public reads itself, with Q25 trimming in fastp and clone calling in MiXCR, and kept productive beta chains. Rows with one shared CDR3 protein collapse into an entry with the most common genes and DNA. V and J calls and clone size were set by TCRdb, not the authors. The sample data list over a million distinct CDR3 sequences, and around 43% of these were observed just once. Under 20% of the sample is in the top ten clones.

The data were obtained in a study of blood T cells in healthy people across ages (dated by TCRdb to between 2015 and 2016). With regard to the full study: Template switching captured roughly one uniquely barcoded TCR beta cDNA molecule per two T cells in model experiments. Donors of different ages were randomly distributed across sequencing lanes to avoid experimental bias. To track age-related changes in TCR beta repertoire diversity, the study relied on deep sequencing normalized with unique cDNA molecular identifiers. The donors were divided into four age groups: young (average roughly 15 years), middle-aged (about 39), aged (approximately 62) and long-lived (approximately 74). Using the same blood draw, the study looked at two additional independent replicas of 1 million unique cDNA reads for two donors, one aged 18 to 30 and the other aged 80 or older. The study at large found these results: Estimates of total diversity from one million sequenced T cells were regarded as lower bounds and underestimates. Because profiling used bulk unsorted PBMCs, naive and antigen-experienced compartments could not be compared conclusively. A strong correlation was found between observed TCR beta diversity and the percentage of naive T cells measured by flow cytometry. The CMV infection status of donors was not known, potentially confounding age-related changes in expanded clonotypes. As age increased, observed TCR beta diversity per million T cells dropped in a roughly linear way, and a significant reduction was already evident by age about 36. The long-lived group showed more naive CD4+ T cells, fewer expanded clones and increased TCR diversity than the aged group, suggesting age selection.

The donors were roughly 38 Caucasian individuals from Russia, aged 6 to 90 years, who were systemically healthy. About 9.8 milliliters of peripheral blood were drawn from each donor into EDTA-treated Vacutainer tubes. Ficoll-Paque density-gradient centrifugation was used to isolate PBMCs, with at least 6.5 million per sample. Trizol reagent was used to extract total RNA from PBMCs, with at least 6 micrograms per sample. The percentages of naive CD45RAhigh/CD27high T cells were determined by flow cytometry on a PBMC aliquot from every donor. CDR1 is given as MNHEY and CDR2 as SMNVEV, both from the germline V gene (reference sequence). Reading from cysteine to phenylalanine, the CDR3 counts 13 amino acids. Of all the DNA, just the CDR3 is kept, 39 bases in frame from base 1. Trimming takes 5 bases from V and 2 bases from J, and the germline ends sit 10 bases apart.

This receptor was taken from a woman aged 55-70 years in good health. Specimen: blood. This chain joins TRBV27 to TRBJ2-7; no confident D gene assignment can be made. The DNA sequence is TGTGCCAGCAGTCCAGGCCCTACCTACGAGCAGTACTTC. This yields the protein CASSPGPTYEQYF.